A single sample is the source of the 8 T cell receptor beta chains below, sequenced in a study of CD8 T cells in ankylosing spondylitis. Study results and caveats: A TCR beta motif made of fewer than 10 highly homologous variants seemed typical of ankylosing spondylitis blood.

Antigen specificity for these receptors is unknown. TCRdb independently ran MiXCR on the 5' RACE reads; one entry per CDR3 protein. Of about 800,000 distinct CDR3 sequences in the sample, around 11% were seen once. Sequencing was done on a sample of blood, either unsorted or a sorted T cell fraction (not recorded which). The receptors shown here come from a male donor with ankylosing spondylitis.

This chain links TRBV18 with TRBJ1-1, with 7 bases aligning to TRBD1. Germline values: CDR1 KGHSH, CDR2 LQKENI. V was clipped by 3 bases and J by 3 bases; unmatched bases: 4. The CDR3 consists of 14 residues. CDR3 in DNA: TGTGCCAGCTCACCTTTTACAGGGGACACTGAAGCTTTCTTT. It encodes CASSPFTGDTEAFF. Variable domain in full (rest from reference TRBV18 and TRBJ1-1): NAGVMQNPRHLVRRRGQEARLRCSPMKGHSHVYWYRQLPEEGLKFMVYLQKENIIDESGMPKERFSAEFPKEGPSILRIQQVVRGDSAAYFCASSPFTGDTEAFFGQGTRLTVV.

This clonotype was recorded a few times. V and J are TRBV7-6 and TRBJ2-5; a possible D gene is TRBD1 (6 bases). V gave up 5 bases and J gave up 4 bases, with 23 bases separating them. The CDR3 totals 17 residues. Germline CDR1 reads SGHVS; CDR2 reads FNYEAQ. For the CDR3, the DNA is TGTGCCAGCAGCACATCGCCTCCAAACAGGGCAGGAGAGACCCAGTACTTC. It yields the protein CASSTSPPNRAGETQYF.

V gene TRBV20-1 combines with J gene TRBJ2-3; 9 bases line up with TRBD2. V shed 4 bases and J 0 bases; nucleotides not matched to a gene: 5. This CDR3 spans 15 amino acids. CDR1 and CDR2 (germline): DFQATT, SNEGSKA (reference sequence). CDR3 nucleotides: TGCAGTGCTATAGGGCGGGGGGGGAGCACAGATACGCAGTATTTT. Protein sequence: CSAIGRGGSTDTQYF.

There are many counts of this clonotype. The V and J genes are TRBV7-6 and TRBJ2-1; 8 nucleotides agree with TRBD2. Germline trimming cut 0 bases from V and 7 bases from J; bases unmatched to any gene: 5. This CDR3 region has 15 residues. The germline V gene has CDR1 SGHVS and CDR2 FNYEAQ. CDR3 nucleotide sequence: TGTGCCAGCAGCTTAGCAGCGGGAGCTGAAAATGAGCAGTTCTTC. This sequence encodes CASSLAAGAENEQFF.

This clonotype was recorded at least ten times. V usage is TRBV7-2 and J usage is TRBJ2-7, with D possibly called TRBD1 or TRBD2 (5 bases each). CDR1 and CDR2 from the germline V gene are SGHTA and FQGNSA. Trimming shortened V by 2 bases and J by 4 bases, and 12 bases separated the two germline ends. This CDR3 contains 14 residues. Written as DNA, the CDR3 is TGTGCCAGCAGCTTAAGGGACGGCGGGTACGAGCAGTACTTC. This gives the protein CASSLRDGGYEQYF.

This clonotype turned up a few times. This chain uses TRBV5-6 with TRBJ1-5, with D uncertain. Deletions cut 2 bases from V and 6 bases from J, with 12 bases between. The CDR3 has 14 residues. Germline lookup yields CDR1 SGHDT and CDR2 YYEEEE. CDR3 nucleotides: TGTGCCAGCAGCTTCTGGGGTAGCGGTCAGCCCCAGCATTTT. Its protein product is CASSFWGSGQPQHF.

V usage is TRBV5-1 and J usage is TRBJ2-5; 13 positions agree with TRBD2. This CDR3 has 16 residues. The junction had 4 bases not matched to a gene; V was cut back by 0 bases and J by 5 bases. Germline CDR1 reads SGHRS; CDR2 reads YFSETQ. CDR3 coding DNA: TGCGCCAGCAGCTTGGCCCGGACTAGCGGGAGTGAGACCCAGTACTTC. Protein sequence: CASSLARTSGSETQYF.

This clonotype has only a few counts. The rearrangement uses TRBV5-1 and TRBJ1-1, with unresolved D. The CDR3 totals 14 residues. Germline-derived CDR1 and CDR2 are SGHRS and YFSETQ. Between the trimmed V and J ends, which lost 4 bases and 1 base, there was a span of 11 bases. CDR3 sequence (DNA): TGCGCCAGCAGCCCCCGCCCCGAGAACACTGAAGCTTTCTTT. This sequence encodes CASSPRPENTEAFF.